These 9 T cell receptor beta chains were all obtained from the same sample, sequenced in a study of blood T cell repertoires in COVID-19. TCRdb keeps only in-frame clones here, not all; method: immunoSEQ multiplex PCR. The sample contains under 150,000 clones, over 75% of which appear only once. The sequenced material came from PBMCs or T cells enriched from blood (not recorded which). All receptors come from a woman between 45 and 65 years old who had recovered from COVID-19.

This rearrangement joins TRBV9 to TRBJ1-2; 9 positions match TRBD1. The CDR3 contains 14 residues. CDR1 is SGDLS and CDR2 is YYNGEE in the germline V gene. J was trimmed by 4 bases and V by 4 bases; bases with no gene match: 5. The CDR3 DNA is TGTGCCAGCAGCCCAAACAGGGGGCCCTATGGCTACACCTTC. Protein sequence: CASSPNRGPYGYTF. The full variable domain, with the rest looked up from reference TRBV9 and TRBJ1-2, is DSGVTQTPKHLITATGQRVTLRCSPRSGDLSVYWYQQSLDQGLQFLIQYYNGEERAKGNILERFSAQQFPDLHSELNLSSLELGDSALYFCASSPNRGPYGYTFGSGTRLTVV.

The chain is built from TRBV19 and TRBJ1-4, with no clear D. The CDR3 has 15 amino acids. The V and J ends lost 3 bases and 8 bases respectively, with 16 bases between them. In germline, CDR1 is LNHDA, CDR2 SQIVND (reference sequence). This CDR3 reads CASSIAAGVGEKLFF. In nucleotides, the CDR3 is TGTGCCAGTAGTATTGCTGCAGGTGTCGGCGAAAAACTGTTTTTT.

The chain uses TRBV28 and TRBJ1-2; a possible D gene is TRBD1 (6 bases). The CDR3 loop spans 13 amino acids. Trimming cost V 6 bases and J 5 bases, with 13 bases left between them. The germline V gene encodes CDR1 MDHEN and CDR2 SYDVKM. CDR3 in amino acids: CASSPGARYGYTF. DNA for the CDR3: TGTGCCAGCAGCCCAGGGGCCCGGTATGGCTACACCTTC.

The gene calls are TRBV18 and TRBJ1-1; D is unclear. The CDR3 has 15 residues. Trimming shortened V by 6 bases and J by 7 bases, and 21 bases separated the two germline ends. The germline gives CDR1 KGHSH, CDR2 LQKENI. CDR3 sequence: CASSLGSVRRSEAFF. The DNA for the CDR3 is TGTGCCAGCTCCCTCGGCTCTGTCAGGAGGAGTGAAGCTTTCTTT.

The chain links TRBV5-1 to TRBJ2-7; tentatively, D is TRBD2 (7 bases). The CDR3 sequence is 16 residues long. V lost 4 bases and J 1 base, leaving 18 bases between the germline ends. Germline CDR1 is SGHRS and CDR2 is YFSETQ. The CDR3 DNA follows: TGCGCCAGCAGCCCCCCTAGGCGGGGGCCGTCCTACGAGCAGTACTTC. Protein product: CASSPPRRGPSYEQYF.

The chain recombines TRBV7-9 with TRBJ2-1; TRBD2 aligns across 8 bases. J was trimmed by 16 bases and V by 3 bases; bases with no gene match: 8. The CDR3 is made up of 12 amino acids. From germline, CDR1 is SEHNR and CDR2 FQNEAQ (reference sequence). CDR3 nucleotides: TGTGCCAGCAGCTTCGGACACGGGGGGGAATTCTTC. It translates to CASSFGHGGEFF.

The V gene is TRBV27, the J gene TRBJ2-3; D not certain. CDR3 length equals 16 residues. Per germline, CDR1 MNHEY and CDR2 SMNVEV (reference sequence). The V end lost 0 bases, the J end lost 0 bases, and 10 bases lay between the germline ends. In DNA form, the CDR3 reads TGTGCCAGCAGTTTATCGATGGAGTGGAGCACAGATACGCAGTATTTT. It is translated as CASSLSMEWSTDTQYF.

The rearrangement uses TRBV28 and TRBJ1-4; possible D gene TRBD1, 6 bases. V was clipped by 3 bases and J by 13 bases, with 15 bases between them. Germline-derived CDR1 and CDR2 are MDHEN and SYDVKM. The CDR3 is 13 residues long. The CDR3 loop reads CASSFGGHEILFF. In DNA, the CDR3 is TGTGCCAGCAGTTTTGGGGGACACGAGATACTGTTTTTT.

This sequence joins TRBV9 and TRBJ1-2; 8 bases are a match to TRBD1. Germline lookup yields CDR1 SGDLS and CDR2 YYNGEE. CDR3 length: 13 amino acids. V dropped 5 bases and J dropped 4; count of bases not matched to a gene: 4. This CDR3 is CASSPGGGYGYTF. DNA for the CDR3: TGTGCCAGCAGTCCAGGGGGCGGCTATGGCTACACCTTC. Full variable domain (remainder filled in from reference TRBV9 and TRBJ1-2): DSGVTQTPKHLITATGQRVTLRCSPRSGDLSVYWYQQSLDQGLQFLIQYYNGEERAKGNILERFSAQQFPDLHSELNLSSLELGDSALYFCASSPGGGYGYTFGSGTRLTVV.